This TCR beta chain was sequenced during a study of read filtering for tumor transcriptome and immune sequencing. Study at large: Among patients, approximately 16 were male and more than 12 female, aged about 40 to 90 (mean about 66).

Sampling of bone marrow took place during active disease in every patient. This library used 300 to 500 ng RNA and molecular barcoded adaptors spanning alpha/delta and beta/gamma chains. A single record per CDR3 protein comes from TCRdb applying MiXCR to the reads. The data hold around 140,000 distinct CDR3 sequences, with about 13% observed a single time. V lost 4 bases and J lost 1, with 11 bases in between. From germline, CDR1 is MNHNY and CDR2 SVGAGI (reference sequence). The CDR3 length is 15 residues. The rearrangement links TRBV6-6 to TRBJ2-1; D not resolved. The sample was a population of CD138-negative cells sorted from bone marrow. This sequence originates from a donor over 35 with multiple myeloma. CDR3 coding DNA: TGTGCCAGCAGTTTCGCCGGGCAATCCTACAATGAGCAGTTCTTC. This sequence encodes CASSFAGQSYNEQFF.